This paragraph reports one T cell receptor beta chain. As yet, its antigen is unknown. Template material for amplifying TCR beta CDR3 regions consisted of RNA transcripts. HTBI primers were used for first-round RT-PCR of the TCR CDR3. MiXCR, run by TCRdb on the multiplex PCR reads, gives a single entry per CDR3 protein. The sample consists of over 400,000 distinct CDR3 sequences, 22% of them appearing once. V was pared by 5 bases and J by 7 bases, with 11 bases between. CDR1 and CDR2 (germline): MDHEN, SYDVKM. The CDR3 is 13 residues long. The sample belongs to a study of T cells in Graves' hyperthyroidism and ophthalmopathy. General observations from the study: From stable hyperthyroidism, ophthalmopathy was set apart by a 13 V-J model.

The clonotype was recovered from a woman in her 70s with Graves' ophthalmopathy. Source material: blood. The rearrangement joins TRBV28 to TRBJ1-4; D is perhaps TRBD1 (6 bases). DNA of the CDR3: TGTGCCAGCAGTATGGACAGAGGTGAAAAACTGTTTTTT. Translated: CASSMDRGEKLFF. The whole variable domain, filled in from reference TRBV28 and TRBJ1-4, reads DVKVTQSSRYLVKRTGEKVFLECVQDMDHENMFWYRQDPGLGLRLIYFSYDVKMKEKGDIPEGYSVSREKKERFSLILESASTNQTSMYLCASSMDRGEKLFFGSGTQLSVL.